A selection of T cell receptor beta chains follows, all from one sample in a study of cytomegalovirus exposure and HLA in healthy donors. The table came from immunoSEQ multiplex PCR; TCRdb's copy has only in-frame clones and leaves some out. This table holds under 150,000 clones, around 79% found once. The sample taken for sequencing was PBMCs. Receptors were obtained from a woman in her thirties in good health and CMV-seronegative. Both conserved end residues are part of each CDR3. Fields, in order: CDR3 DNA, CDR3 protein, J gene, clone size, D gene, V gene. The D gene is left open where the match is weak. A clone size is listed for some rows: how often the clone was seen (once, few, many), or a class if it is expanded.

TGTGCCAGCAGTACTAGCGGACCTGGTTTCTCAGATACGCAGTATTTT	CASSTSGPGFSDTQYF	TRBJ2-3	NA	TRBD2	TRBV27
TGCGCCAGCAGCCAAGTCCAAAGCGGGGGACCCTACAATGAGCAGTTCTTC	CASSQVQSGGPYNEQFF	TRBJ2-1	NA	TRBD2	TRBV4-1
TGTGCCAGCAGCCAAGCTGCAGGGCGTGGCGCTTTCTTT	CASSQAAGRGAFF	TRBJ1-1	once	NA	TRBV4-2
TGTGCCAGCAGCGAACGGACAGCGGTTAGCACAGATACGCAGTATTTT	CASSERTAVSTDTQYF	TRBJ2-3	NA	NA	TRBV9
TGTGCCAGCAGCGTAGAAACTGTCCGGTCACCCCTCCACTTT	CASSVETVRSPLHF	TRBJ1-6	NA	NA	TRBV9
TGTGCTAGTGGTTTGTCGAGGTCTGAAGCTTTCTTT	CASGLSRSEAFF	TRBJ1-1	NA	NA	TRBV12-5
TGCGCCAGCAGCCCCCGATTTACTATCTCTGGAAACACCATATATTTT	CASSPRFTISGNTIYF	TRBJ1-3	NA	NA	TRBV4-1
TGTGCCAGCAGCAACGACAGACGAACTGAAGCTTTCTTT	CASSNDRRTEAFF	TRBJ1-1	NA	NA	TRBV11-2
TGTGCCAGCAGCCTCGTCTCGGGATTGACCGAGCAGTACTTC	CASSLVSGLTEQYF	TRBJ2-7	NA	NA	TRBV27
TGTGCCAGCAGCCAAGATTATTCAGACAGGGCTTACGAGCAGTACTTC	CASSQDYSDRAYEQYF	TRBJ2-7	NA	TRBD1	TRBV14
TGTGCCAGCAGCTTAGAGGACAGGGGGCGGCTGTTTTTT	CASSLEDRGRLFF	TRBJ2-2	NA	TRBD1	TRBV7-2
TGTGCCAGCAGCCCTCCCCAGGGGGGAGATGGCTACACCTTC	CASSPPQGGDGYTF	TRBJ1-2	NA	TRBD1	TRBV5-6
TGTGCCAGCAGTCCCGGGGGACCTTCCTCTGGAAACACCATATATTTT	CASSPGGPSSGNTIYF	TRBJ1-3	NA	NA	TRBV7-6
TGTGCCAGCAGTTACTCCCTTAACACTGAAGCTTTCTTT	CASSYSLNTEAFF	TRBJ1-1	NA	NA	TRBV6-5
TGTGCCAGCAGCCCCACCCTGAGGAGCTCCTACAATGAGCAGTTCTTC	CASSPTLRSSYNEQFF	TRBJ2-1	NA	NA	TRBV4-2
TGTGCCAGCAGCCCCCCGCGGGGGGCAGGTCCCGAAGAGACCCAGTACTTC	CASSPPRGAGPEETQYF	TRBJ2-5	once	TRBD2	TRBV7-2
TGTGCCTGGAGTGTACGGCAGGGAAGTAATTCACCCCTCCACTTT	CAWSVRQGSNSPLHF	TRBJ1-6	NA	NA	TRBV30
TGCGCCAGCAGCCAAGATCTCCAGGCGGGACAGGGTAGGCGCAACACGCAGTATTTT	CASSQDLQAGQGRRNTQYF	TRBJ2-3	NA	TRBD1	TRBV4-1
TGCAGCGTTGAAGACGTGACAGGGATCATGGAAGCTTTCTTT	CSVEDVTGIMEAFF	TRBJ1-1	NA	TRBD1	TRBV29-1
TGTGCCAGCAGCTTAGGAACAGGGAATAGCAATCAGCCCCAGCATTTT	CASSLGTGNSNQPQHF	TRBJ1-5	NA	NA	TRBV7-6
TGCGCCAGCCAAGTACGGGGGGCTAAGGACACTGAAGCTTTCTTT	CASQVRGAKDTEAFF	TRBJ1-1	NA	NA	TRBV5-1
TGTGCCAGCAGCTTAGGTACAGGGGGCAGCGAGCAGTACTTC	CASSLGTGGSEQYF	TRBJ2-7	NA	TRBD1	TRBV13
TGTGCCATCGGCGGGACGGACTCTGGGGCCAACGTCCTGACTTTC	CAIGGTDSGANVLTF	TRBJ2-6	NA	NA	TRBV28
TGCGCCAGCAGCCAAGACCCTGCCCTTGACAGAAACATTCAGTACTTC	CASSQDPALDRNIQYF	TRBJ2-4	NA	NA	TRBV4-1
TGTGCCAGCAGCGCCGGGGGGGTCACCGGGGAGCTGTTTTTT	CASSAGGVTGELFF	TRBJ2-2	NA	TRBD2	TRBV11-2
TGTGCCAGCAGTTTATCGCGAATGGGGGGGGCTATTACTGAAGCTTTCTTT	CASSLSRMGGAITEAFF	TRBJ1-1	NA	NA	TRBV27
TGTGCCAGTAGTATGTGGGGCGGGAACACTGAAGCTTTCTTT	CASSMWGGNTEAFF	TRBJ1-1	few	NA	TRBV19
TGTGCCAGTAGTATAGAGAGCCGAACTAACTATGGCTACACCTTC	CASSIESRTNYGYTF	TRBJ1-2	few	NA	TRBV19
TGTGCCAGCAGCCAACGGACAGGGGCCCACACTGAAGCTTTCTTT	CASSQRTGAHTEAFF	TRBJ1-1	few	TRBD1	TRBV7-9